A selection of T cell receptor beta chains follows, all from one sample in a study of graft-versus-host responses after intestinal transplantation. No antigens are known for them. Sequencing used immunoSEQ multiplex PCR; TCRdb keeps in-frame clones, though not all of them. The sample includes about 100,000 clones, roughly 87% of them seen just once. This specimen consisted of unstimulated CD4+ T cells sorted from spleen or lymph node cells, obtained before transplant. The receptors were sampled from a human donor who was the organ donor for an intestinal transplant. Each CDR3 is given with its conserved first and last residue. A D gene is named only where the DNA matches it firmly. The size of a clone is reported for some rows only, either as once, few or many, or as a class for expanded clones.

cdr3_aa cdr3_nt clone_size v_call d_call j_call
CSARDLREQYF TGCAGTGCTAGAGATCTGCGCGAGCAGTACTTC . TRBV20-1 . TRBJ2-7
CASSQDSSGQGALTNEKLFF TGTGCCAGCAGCCAAGATTCTTCCGGACAGGGGGCTCTGACTAATGAAAAACTGTTTTTT . TRBV4-2 TRBD1 TRBJ1-4
CASGHEQYF TGTGCCAGCGGGCACGAGCAGTACTTC . TRBV2 . TRBJ2-7
CASSPTPVAVEWETQYF TGTGCCAGCAGCCCCACCCCCGTCGCGGTAGAGTGGGAGACCCAGTACTTC once TRBV25-1 . TRBJ2-5
CASSYSRGRDQPQHF TGTGCCAGCAGTTACAGCAGGGGGCGAGATCAGCCCCAGCATTTT . TRBV6-6 TRBD1 TRBJ1-5
CAWSVQRGGQETQYF TGTGCCTGGAGTGTCCAACGGGGGGGCCAGGAGACCCAGTACTTC once TRBV30 TRBD2 TRBJ2-5
CASSQGPPWGHSRGRSNQPQHF TGTGCCAGCAGCCAAGGCCCCCCATGGGGTCACTCCAGGGGGCGTAGCAATCAGCCCCAGCATTTT . TRBV14 TRBD1 TRBJ1-5
CASSSSYGYTF TGTGCCAGCAGTTCAAGCTATGGCTACACCTTC . TRBV28 . TRBJ1-2
CSATEDTQYF TGCAGCGCTACCGAAGATACGCAGTATTTT once TRBV29-1 . TRBJ2-3
CASSEEDRANYGYTF TGTGCCAGCAGCGAAGAGGACAGGGCTAACTATGGCTACACCTTC . TRBV2 TRBD1 TRBJ1-2
CATKNDSFTDTQYF TGTGCCACCAAGAATGACAGTTTCACAGATACGCAGTATTTT . TRBV2 . TRBJ2-3
CASSPSWESGANVLTF TGTGCCAGCTCACCATCATGGGAAAGTGGGGCCAACGTCCTGACTTTC . TRBV18 . TRBJ2-6
CSASRQETQYF TGCAGTGCTAGTCGCCAAGAGACCCAGTACTTC . TRBV20-1 . TRBJ2-5
CASSWGPYNEQFF TGTGCCAGCAGCTGGGGTCCCTACAATGAGCAGTTCTTC . TRBV7-3 . TRBJ2-1
CASSLTSQAEAFF TGTGCCAGCAGCTTAACGTCACAGGCCGAAGCTTTCTTT few TRBV7-3 . TRBJ1-1
CASSLWTGSYNEQFF TGTGCCAGCAGCTTGTGGACAGGGTCCTACAATGAGCAGTTCTTC . TRBV7-9 TRBD1 TRBJ2-1
CASSQDRVGRTRLNEKLFF TGCGCCAGCAGCCAAGATCGTGTGGGGAGAACACGTCTCAATGAAAAACTGTTTTTT . TRBV4-1 . TRBJ1-4
CASRPAGGYTDTQYF TGTGCCAGCAGGCCAGCGGGGGGTTACACAGATACGCAGTATTTT . TRBV7-2 TRBD2 TRBJ2-3
CASSRFGSGTSSYEQYF TGTGCCAGCAGCCGATTTGGATCCGGGACTAGCTCCTACGAGCAGTACTTC . TRBV7-8 TRBD2 TRBJ2-7
CAWSGTGYGYTF TGTGCCTGGAGTGGGACAGGGTATGGCTACACCTTC . TRBV30 TRBD1 TRBJ1-2
CASSLGDRDYGYTF TGTGCCAGCAGCTTAGGGGACAGGGACTATGGCTACACCTTC . TRBV5-6 TRBD1 TRBJ1-2
CASSRRDPPAEAFF TGTGCCAGCAGTCGCAGGGACCCACCGGCTGAAGCTTTCTTT . TRBV6-5 . TRBJ1-1
CASSPKVIGNIQYF TGTGCCAGCAGCCCCAAGGTTATTGGGAACATTCAGTACTTC . TRBV5-5 . TRBJ2-4
CASSEESGNQPQHF TGTGCCAGCAGTGAAGAGAGTGGCAATCAGCCCCAGCATTTT . TRBV6-1 . TRBJ1-5
CASGDSYTEAFF TGTGCCAGTGGGGACAGCTACACTGAAGCTTTCTTT . TRBV19 TRBD1 TRBJ1-1
CASSFAVYGYTF TGTGCCAGCAGTTTTGCAGTCTATGGCTACACCTTC few TRBV28 . TRBJ1-2
CASSPWGGETQYF TGTGCCAGCAGCCCGTGGGGGGGGGAGACCCAGTACTTC . TRBV11-2 TRBD2 TRBJ2-5
CSVGHERGSGYTF TGCAGCGTGGGGCATGAGAGGGGGTCGGGCTACACCTTC . TRBV29-1 . TRBJ1-2
CASSLANLGANVLTF TGCGCCAGCAGCTTGGCCAACCTTGGGGCCAACGTCCTGACTTTC . TRBV5-1 . TRBJ2-6
CASSPDARQPQHF TGTGCCAGCTCACCCGACGCGCGTCAGCCCCAGCATTTT . TRBV18 . TRBJ1-5
CASTPPRGRGNTEAFF TGTGCCAGTACCCCACCTCGAGGGCGGGGGAACACTGAAGCTTTCTTT . TRBV19 . TRBJ1-1
CASSFSSAGRQPQHF TGTGCCAGCAGTTTTTCGTCGGCAGGGAGGCAGCCCCAGCATTTT . TRBV28 . TRBJ1-5
CATSRATVNSYNSPLHF TGTGCCACCAGCAGAGCGACAGTCAACTCCTATAATTCACCCCTCCACTTT . TRBV15 . TRBJ1-6
CASSPLGGYEQYF TGTGCCAGCTCACCACTGGGGGGCTACGAGCAGTACTTC . TRBV18 . TRBJ2-7
CAWGLAGGADTQYF TGTGCCTGGGGACTAGCGGGGGGGGCAGATACGCAGTATTTT . TRBV30 TRBD2 TRBJ2-3
CATRRGANEKLFF TGTGCCACCCGTCGGGGGGCAAATGAAAAACTGTTTTTT . TRBV28 . TRBJ1-4
CASSPQGGEVEAFF TGCGCCAGCAGCCCCCAGGGGGGGGAAGTTGAAGCTTTCTTT once TRBV5-1 TRBD1 TRBJ1-1
CASSSTRAGGITDTQYF TGTGCCAGCAGCTCCACCAGGGCGGGGGGAATCACAGATACGCAGTATTTT . TRBV7-9 TRBD2 TRBJ2-3
CASSPNEGADRAFF TGTGCCAGCTCACCAAATGAGGGGGCGGATAGAGCTTTCTTT . TRBV18 TRBD1 TRBJ1-1
CASRGNTIYF TGTGCCAGCAGGGGAAACACCATATATTTT many TRBV28 . TRBJ1-3
CASSFGGLDNEQFF TGTGCCAGCAGCTTCGGGGGGCTTGACAATGAGCAGTTCTTC . TRBV7-3 . TRBJ2-1
CASSIRRGQGTDTQYF TGTGCCAGTAGTATAAGGAGGGGACAGGGGACAGATACGCAGTATTTT . TRBV19 TRBD1 TRBJ2-3
CSVGGQWGLFF TGCAGCGTCGGAGGACAATGGGGGCTGTTTTTT . TRBV29-1 . TRBJ2-2
CASSATGAYGYTF TGTGCCAGCTCCGCTACAGGGGCCTATGGCTACACCTTC once TRBV5-4 TRBD1 TRBJ1-2
CASRNQAEAFF TGTGCCAGCAGGAATCAGGCGGAAGCTTTCTTT . TRBV6-1 . TRBJ1-1
CASSFSGGGTNEQFF TGTGCCAGCAGCTTTAGCGGGGGGGGGACGAATGAGCAGTTCTTC . TRBV7-2 TRBD2 TRBJ2-1